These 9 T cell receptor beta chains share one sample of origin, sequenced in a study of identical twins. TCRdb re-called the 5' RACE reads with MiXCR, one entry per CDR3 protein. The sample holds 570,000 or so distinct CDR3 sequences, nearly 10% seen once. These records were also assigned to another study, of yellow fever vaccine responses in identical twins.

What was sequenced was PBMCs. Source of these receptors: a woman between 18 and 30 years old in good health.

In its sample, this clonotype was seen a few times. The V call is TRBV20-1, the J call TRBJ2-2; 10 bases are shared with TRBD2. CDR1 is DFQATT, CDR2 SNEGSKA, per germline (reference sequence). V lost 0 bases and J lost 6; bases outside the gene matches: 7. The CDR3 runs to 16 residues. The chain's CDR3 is CSAREIASGSSGELFF. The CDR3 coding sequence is TGCAGTGCTAGAGAGATTGCTAGCGGGAGCTCCGGGGAGCTGTTTTTT.

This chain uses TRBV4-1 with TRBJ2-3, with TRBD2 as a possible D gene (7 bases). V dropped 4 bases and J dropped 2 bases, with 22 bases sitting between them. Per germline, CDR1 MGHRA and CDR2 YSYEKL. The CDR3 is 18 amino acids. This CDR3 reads CASSPKWGGLADTDTQYF. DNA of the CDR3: TGCGCCAGCAGCCCCAAGTGGGGGGGGCTAGCGGACACAGATACGCAGTATTTT.

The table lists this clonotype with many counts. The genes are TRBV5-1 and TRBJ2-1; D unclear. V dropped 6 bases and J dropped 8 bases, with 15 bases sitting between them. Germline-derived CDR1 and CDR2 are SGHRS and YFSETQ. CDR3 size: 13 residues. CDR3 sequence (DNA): TGCGCCAGCATAGGACCCGTGTACGATGAGCAGTTCTTC. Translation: CASIGPVYDEQFF.

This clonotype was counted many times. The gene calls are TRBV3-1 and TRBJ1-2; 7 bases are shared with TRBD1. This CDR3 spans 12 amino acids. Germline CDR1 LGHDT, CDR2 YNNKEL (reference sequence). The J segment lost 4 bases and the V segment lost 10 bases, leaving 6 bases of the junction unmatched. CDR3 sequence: CATSTGIYGYTF. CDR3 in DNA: TGTGCCACTTCGACAGGGATCTATGGCTACACCTTC.

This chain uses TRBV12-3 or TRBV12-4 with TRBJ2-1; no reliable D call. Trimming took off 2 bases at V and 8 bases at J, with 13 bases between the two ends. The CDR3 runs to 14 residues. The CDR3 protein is CASSLTAWVDEQFF. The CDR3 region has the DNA TGTGCCAGCAGTTTAACCGCCTGGGTCGATGAGCAGTTCTTC.

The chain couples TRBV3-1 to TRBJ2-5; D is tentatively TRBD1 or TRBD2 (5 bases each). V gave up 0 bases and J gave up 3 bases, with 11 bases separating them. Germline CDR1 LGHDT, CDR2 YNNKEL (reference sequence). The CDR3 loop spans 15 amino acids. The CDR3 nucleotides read TGTGCCAGCAGCCAAGAACGGGGCAACGAAGAGACCCAGTACTTC. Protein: CASSQERGNEETQYF.

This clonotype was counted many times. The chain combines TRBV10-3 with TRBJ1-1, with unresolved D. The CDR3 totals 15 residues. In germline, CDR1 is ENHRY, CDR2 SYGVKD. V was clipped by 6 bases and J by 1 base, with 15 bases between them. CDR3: CAIRATIERNTEAFF. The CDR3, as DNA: TGTGCCATCAGGGCTACAATCGAACGGAACACTGAAGCTTTCTTT.

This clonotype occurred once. The CDR3 sequence: CASRDPGAANEKLFF. In DNA form, the CDR3 reads TGTGCCAGCAGGGACCCGGGGGCCGCTAATGAAAAACTGTTTTTT. The chain couples TRBV25-1 to TRBJ1-4, with a tentative D call TRBD1 (6 bases). Germline V gene sequence: CDR1 MGHDK, CDR2 SYGVNS. This CDR3 is built from 15 residues. Trimming shortened V by 6 bases and J by 3 bases, and 14 bases separated the two germline ends.

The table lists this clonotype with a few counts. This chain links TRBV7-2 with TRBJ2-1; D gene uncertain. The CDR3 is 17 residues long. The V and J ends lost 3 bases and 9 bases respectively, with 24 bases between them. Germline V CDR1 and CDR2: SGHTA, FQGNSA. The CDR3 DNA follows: TGTGCCAGCAGCTTCGACCACCCTAGATATACCGAATCTGAGCAGTTCTTC. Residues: CASSFDHPRYTESEQFF.